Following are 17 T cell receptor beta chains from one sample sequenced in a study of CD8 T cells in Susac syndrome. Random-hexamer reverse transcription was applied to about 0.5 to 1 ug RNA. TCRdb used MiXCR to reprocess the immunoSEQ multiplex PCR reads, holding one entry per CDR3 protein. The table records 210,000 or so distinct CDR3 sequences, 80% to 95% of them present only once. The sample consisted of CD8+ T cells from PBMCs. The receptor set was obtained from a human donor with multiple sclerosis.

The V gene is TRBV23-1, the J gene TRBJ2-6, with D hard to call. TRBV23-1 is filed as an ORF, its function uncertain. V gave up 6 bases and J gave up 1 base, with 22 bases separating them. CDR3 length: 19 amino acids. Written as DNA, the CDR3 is TGCGCCAGCAGCCCCTGGTCCTCAGGTCGCCAATCTGGGGCCAACGTCCTGACTTTC. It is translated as CASSPWSSGRQSGANVLTF.

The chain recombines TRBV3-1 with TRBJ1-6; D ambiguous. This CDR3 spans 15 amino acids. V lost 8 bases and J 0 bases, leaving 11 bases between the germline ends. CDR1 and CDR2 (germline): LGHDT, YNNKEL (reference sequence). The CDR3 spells CASRVSSSYNSPLHF. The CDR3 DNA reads TGTGCCAGCCGCGTGTCAAGCTCCTATAATTCACCCCTCCACTTT.

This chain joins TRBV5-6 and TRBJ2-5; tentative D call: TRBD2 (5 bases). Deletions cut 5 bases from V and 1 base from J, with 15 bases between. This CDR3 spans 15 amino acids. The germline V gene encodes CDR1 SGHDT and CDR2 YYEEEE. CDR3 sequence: CASRPAGSLQETQYF. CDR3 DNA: TGTGCCAGCAGGCCCGCGGGCAGCCTCCAAGAGACCCAGTACTTC.

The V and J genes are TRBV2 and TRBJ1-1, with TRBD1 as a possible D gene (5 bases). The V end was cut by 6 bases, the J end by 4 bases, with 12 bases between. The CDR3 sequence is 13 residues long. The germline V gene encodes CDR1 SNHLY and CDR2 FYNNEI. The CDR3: CASSINTGTEAFF. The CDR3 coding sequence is TGTGCCAGCAGCATAAACACAGGCACTGAAGCTTTCTTT.

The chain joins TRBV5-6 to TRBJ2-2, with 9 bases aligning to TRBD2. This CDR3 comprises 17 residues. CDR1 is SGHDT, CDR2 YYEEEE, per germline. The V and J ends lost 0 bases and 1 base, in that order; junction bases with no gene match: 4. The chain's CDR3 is CASSLAVAGVNTGELFF. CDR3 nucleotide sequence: TGTGCCAGCAGCTTGGCGGTAGCGGGAGTGAACACCGGGGAGCTGTTTTTT.

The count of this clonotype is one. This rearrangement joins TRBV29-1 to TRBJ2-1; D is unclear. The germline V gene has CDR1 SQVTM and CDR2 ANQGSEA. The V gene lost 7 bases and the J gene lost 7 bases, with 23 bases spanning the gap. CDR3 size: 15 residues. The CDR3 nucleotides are TGCAGCGCCACCCGAGGTGTTGGGGATTTGAATGAGCAGTTCTTC. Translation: CSATRGVGDLNEQFF.

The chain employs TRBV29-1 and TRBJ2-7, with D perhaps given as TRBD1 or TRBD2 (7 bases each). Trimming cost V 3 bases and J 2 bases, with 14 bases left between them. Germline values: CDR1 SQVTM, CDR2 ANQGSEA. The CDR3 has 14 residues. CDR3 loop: CSVDGGTETYEQYF. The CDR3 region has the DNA TGCAGCGTTGACGGGGGGACAGAAACCTACGAGCAGTACTTC.

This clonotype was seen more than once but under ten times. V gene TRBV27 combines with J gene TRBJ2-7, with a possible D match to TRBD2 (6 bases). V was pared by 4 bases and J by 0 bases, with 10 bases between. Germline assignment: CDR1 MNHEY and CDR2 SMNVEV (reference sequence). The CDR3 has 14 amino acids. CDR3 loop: CASSSPGLSYEQYF. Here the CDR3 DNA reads TGTGCCAGCAGTTCCCCGGGACTCTCCTACGAGCAGTACTTC.

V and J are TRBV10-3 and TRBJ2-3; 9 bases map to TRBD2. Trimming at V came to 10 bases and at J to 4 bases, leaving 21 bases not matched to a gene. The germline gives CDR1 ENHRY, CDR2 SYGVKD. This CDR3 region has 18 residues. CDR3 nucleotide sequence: TGTGCCACCCAACCCCATGATGTTGCTAGCGGGGTGCCAGATACGCAGTATTTT. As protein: CATQPHDVASGVPDTQYF.

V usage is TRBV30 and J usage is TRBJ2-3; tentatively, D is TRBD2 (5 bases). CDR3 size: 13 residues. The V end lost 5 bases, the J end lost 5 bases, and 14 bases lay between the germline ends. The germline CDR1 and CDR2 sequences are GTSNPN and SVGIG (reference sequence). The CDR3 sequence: CAWAVGDGDTQYF. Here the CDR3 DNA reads TGTGCCTGGGCTGTGGGAGACGGAGATACGCAGTATTTT.

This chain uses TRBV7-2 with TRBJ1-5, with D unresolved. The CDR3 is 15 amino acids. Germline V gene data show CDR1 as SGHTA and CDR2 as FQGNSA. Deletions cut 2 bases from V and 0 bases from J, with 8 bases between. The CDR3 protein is CASSLTYDSNQPQHF. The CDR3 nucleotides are TGTGCCAGCAGCTTAACCTATGATAGCAATCAGCCCCAGCATTTT.

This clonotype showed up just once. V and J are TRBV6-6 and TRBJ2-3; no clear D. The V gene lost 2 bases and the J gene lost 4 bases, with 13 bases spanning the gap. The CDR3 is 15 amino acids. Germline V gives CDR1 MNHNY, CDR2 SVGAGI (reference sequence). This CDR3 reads CASSYRWEASDTQYF. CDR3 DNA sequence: TGTGCCAGCAGTTACCGCTGGGAAGCGTCAGATACGCAGTATTTT.

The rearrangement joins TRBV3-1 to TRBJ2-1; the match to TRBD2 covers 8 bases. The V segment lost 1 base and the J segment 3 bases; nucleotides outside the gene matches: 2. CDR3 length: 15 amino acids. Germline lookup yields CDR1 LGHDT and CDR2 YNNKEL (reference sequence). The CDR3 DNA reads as TGTGCCAGCAGCCAAGCGACTAGCGACTACAATGAGCAGTTCTTC. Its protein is CASSQATSDYNEQFF.

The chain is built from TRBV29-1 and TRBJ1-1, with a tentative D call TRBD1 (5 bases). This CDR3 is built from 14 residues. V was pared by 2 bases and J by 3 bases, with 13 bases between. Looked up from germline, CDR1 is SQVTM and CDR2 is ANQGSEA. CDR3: CSVEKPGGDTEAFF. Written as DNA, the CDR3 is TGCAGCGTTGAAAAGCCAGGAGGGGACACTGAAGCTTTCTTT.

CDR3 sequence: CASSKGTTGAFF. CDR3 bases: TGTGCCAGCAGCAAAGGGACAACCGGGGCTTTCTTT. The V gene is TRBV5-6, the J gene TRBJ1-1, with a tentative D call TRBD1 (6 bases). The germline CDR1 and CDR2 sequences are SGHDT and YYEEEE. Trimming left V 4 bases short and J 11 bases short, with 15 bases between. The CDR3 contains 12 residues.

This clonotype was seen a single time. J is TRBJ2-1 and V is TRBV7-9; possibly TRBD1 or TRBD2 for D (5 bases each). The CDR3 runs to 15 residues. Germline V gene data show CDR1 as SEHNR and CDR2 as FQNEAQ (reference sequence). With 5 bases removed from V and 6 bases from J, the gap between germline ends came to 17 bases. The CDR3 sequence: CASSLVRGGLNEQFF. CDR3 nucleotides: TGTGCCAGCAGCCTCGTAAGGGGCGGGCTCAATGAGCAGTTCTTC.

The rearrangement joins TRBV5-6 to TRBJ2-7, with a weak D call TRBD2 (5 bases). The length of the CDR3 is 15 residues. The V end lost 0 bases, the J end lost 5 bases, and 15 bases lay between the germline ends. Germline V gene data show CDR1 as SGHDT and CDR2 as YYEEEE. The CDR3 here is CASSLARGVNHEQYF. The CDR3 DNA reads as TGTGCCAGCAGCTTGGCCCGGGGAGTTAATCACGAGCAGTACTTC.